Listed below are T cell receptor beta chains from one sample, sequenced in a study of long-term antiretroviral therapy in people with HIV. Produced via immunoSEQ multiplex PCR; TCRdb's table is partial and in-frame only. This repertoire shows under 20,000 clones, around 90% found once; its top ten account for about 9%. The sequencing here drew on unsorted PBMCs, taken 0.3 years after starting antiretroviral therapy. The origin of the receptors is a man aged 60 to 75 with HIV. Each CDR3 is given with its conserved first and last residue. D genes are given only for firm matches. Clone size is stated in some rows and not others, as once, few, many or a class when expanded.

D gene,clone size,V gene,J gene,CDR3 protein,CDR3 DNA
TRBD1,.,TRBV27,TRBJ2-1,CARLGGDSRRNEQFF,TGTGCCAGGCTAGGGGGCGACTCGCGAAGGAATGAGCAGTTCTTC
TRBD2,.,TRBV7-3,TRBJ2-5,CASSLIASGGAETQYF,TGTGCCAGCAGCTTAATAGCCAGCGGGGGGGCGGAGACCCAGTACTTC
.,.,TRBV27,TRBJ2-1,CASSLVGTRTYNEQFF,TGTGCCAGCAGCCTAGTCGGGACTCGGACCTACAATGAGCAGTTCTTC
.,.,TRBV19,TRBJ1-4,CASSPFRGDKLFF,TGTGCCAGTAGTCCCTTTCGAGGCGATAAACTGTTTTTT
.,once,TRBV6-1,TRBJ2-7,CASSESLVHEQYF,TGTGCCAGCAGTGAATCGCTGGTCCACGAGCAGTACTTC
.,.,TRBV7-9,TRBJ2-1,CASSNRQSSYNEQFF,TGTGCCAGCAGCAATAGGCAGAGCTCCTACAATGAGCAGTTCTTC
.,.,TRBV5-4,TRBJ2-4,CASSSSATAQLDIQYF,TGTGCCAGCAGCTCGAGTGCGACAGCCCAACTAGACATTCAGTACTTC
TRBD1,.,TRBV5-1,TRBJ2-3,CASSLEVARDRGYTDTQYF,TGCGCCAGCAGCTTGGAAGTTGCCCGGGACAGGGGGTACACAGATACGCAGTATTTT
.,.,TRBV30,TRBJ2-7,CAWSVSDYGRYEQYF,TGTGCCTGGAGTGTATCAGATTACGGCCGCTACGAGCAGTACTTC
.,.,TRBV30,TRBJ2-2,CAWSVGGGTGELFF,TGTGCCTGGAGTGTAGGAGGGGGCACCGGGGAGCTGTTTTTT
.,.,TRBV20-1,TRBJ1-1,CSESRNTEAFF,TGCAGCGAGAGTAGGAACACTGAAGCTTTCTTT
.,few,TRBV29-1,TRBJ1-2,CSVERETGGYTF,TGCAGCGTTGAAAGGGAGACGGGAGGCTACACCTTC
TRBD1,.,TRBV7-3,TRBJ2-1,CASSSNVDRDTTIGEQFF,TGTGCCAGCAGCTCTAACGTGGACAGGGACACAACAATTGGTGAGCAGTTCTTC
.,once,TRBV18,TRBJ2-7,CASSPNTAYEQYF,TGTGCCAGCTCACCTAACACCGCCTACGAGCAGTACTTC
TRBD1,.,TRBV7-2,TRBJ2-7,CASSLNARGNSGEQYF,TGTGCCAGCAGCTTAAACGCCAGGGGGAATTCGGGAGAGCAGTACTTC
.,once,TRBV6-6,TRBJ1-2,CASSAWGPNGYTF,TGTGCCAGCAGTGCCTGGGGGCCCAATGGCTACACCTTC
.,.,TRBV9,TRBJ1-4,CASSVGGATNEKLFF,TGTGCCAGCAGCGTAGGGGGGGCGACTAATGAAAAACTGTTTTTT
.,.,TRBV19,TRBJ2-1,CASSIRHTSYNEQFF,TGTGCCAGTAGTATCCGCCACACTTCTTACAATGAGCAGTTCTTC
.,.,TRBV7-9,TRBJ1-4,CASSLVGQSTNEKLFF,TGTGCCAGCAGCTTAGTTGGACAGTCAACTAATGAAAAACTGTTTTTT
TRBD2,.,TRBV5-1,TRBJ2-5,CASSLVGSAGGGETQYF,TGCGCCAGCAGCTTGGTTGGATCAGCGGGGGGAGGTGAGACCCAGTACTTC
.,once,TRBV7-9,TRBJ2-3,CASSPPTDTQYF,TGTGCCAGCAGCCCCCCCACAGATACGCAGTATTTT
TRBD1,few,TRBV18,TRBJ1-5,CASSRDRNQPQHF,TGTGCCAGCTCACGGGACAGAAATCAGCCCCAGCATTTT
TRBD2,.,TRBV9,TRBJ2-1,CASSQNPGTSGLSYNEQFF,TGTGCCAGCAGCCAAAATCCCGGGACTAGCGGCCTCTCCTACAATGAGCAGTTCTTC
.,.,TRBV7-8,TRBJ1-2,CASSFARYGYTF,TGTGCCAGCAGCTTCGCGCGCTATGGCTACACCTTC
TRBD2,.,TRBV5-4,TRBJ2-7,CASRITLAGGSYEQYF,TGTGCCAGCAGAATTACTCTAGCGGGAGGGTCCTACGAGCAGTACTTC
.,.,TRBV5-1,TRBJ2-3,CASREGSTDTQYF,TGCGCCAGCAGGGAGGGTAGCACAGATACGCAGTATTTT
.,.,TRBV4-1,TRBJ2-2,CASSLGVGKATGELFF,TGCGCCAGCAGCTTGGGAGTGGGGAAGGCCACCGGGGAGCTGTTTTTT
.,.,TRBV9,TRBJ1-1,CASSPGTMTEAFF,TGTGCCAGCAGTCCCGGGACAATGACTGAAGCTTTCTTT
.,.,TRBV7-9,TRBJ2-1,CASGKQGPEQFF,TGTGCCAGCGGGAAACAGGGTCCAGAGCAGTTCTTC
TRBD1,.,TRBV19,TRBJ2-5,CASSVDRAQETQYF,TGTGCCAGTAGTGTTGACAGGGCCCAAGAGACCCAGTACTTC
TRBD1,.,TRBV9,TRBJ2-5,CASSVFGDRGGETQYF,TGTGCCAGCAGCGTATTCGGGGACAGGGGCGGAGAGACCCAGTACTTC
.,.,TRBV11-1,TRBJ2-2,CASSFLPAGELFF,TGTGCCAGCAGCTTTCTCCCGGCGGGGGAGCTGTTTTTT
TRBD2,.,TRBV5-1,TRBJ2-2,CASSPLAGVLTGELFF,TGCGCCAGCAGCCCTCTAGCGGGAGTGCTCACCGGGGAGCTGTTTTTT
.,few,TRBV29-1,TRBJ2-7,CSVEDPDEQYF,TGCAGCGTTGAAGATCCGGACGAGCAGTACTTC
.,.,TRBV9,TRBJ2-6,CASSFGAGGANVLTF,.
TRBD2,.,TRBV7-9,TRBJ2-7,CASSLERSDAGAGEQYF,TGTGCCAGCAGCTTAGAACGGTCTGATGCGGGAGCGGGGGAGCAGTACTTC